This T cell receptor beta chain emerged from a study of cytomegalovirus exposure and HLA in healthy donors. General study points: The authors listed about 170 TCR beta chains as cytomegalovirus-associated. A previous analysis found most TCR beta V segments productive roughly 90% or roughly 30% of the time.

Primers: 60 Vbeta forward and 13 Jbeta reverse. Some clones are missing from TCRdb's copy, which holds only in-frame ones; the method was immunoSEQ multiplex PCR. The sample has about 120,000 clones, around 82% seen once. In germline, CDR1 is SGHTA, CDR2 FQGNSA. The CDR3 consists of 13 residues. The V gene end was trimmed by 5 bases and the J gene end by 6 bases; junction bases not matched to a gene: 4. Note on this clone: The target antigen is unknown.

This sequence was found in a male donor in good health and CMV-seropositive. What was sequenced was PBMCs. The chain links TRBV7-2 to TRBJ1-2, with 9 positions matching TRBD1. CDR3 loop: CASSPRTGDGYTF. For the CDR3, the DNA is TGTGCCAGCAGCCCAAGGACAGGGGATGGCTACACCTTC.